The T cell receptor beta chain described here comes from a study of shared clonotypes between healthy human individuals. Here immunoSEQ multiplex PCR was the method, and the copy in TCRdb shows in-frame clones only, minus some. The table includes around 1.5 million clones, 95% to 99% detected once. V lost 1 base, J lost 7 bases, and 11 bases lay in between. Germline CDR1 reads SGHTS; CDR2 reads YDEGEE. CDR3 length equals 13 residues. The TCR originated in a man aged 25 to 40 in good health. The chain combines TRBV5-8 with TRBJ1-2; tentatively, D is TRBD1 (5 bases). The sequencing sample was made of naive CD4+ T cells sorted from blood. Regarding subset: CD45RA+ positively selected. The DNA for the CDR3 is TGTGCCAGCAGCTTGATATCTGGGGCTGGCTACACCTTC. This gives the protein CASSLISGAGYTF.